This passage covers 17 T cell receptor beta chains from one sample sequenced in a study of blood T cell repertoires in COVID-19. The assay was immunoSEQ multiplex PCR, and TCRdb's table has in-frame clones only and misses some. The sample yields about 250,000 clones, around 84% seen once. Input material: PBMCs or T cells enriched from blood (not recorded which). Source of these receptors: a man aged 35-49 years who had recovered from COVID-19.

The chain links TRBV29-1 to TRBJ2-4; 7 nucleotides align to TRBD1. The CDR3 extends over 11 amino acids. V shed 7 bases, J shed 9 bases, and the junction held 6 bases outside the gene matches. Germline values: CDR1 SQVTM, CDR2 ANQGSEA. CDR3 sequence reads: CSAREGAIQYF. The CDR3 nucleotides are TGCAGCGCCAGAGAGGGGGCCATTCAGTACTTC.

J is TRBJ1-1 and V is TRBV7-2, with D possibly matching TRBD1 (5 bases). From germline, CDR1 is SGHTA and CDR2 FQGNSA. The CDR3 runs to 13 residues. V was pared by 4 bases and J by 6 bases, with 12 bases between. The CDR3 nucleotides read TGTGCCAGCAGCTCCCGCAGGGCCTCTGAAGCTTTCTTT. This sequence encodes CASSSRRASEAFF. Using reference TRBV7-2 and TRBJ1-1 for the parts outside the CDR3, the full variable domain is GAGVSQSPSNKVTEKGKDVELRCDPISGHTALYWYRQSLGQGLEFLIYFQGNSAPDKSGLPSDRFSAERTGGSVSTLTIQRTQQEDSAVYLCASSSRRASEAFFGQGTRLTVV.

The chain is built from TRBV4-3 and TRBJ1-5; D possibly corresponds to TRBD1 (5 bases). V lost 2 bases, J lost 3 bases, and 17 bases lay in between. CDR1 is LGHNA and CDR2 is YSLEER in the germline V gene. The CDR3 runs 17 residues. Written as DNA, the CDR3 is TGCGCCAGCAGCCAATCTTTAGGGGCCGGGTTCAATCAGCCCCAGCATTTT. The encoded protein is CASSQSLGAGFNQPQHF.

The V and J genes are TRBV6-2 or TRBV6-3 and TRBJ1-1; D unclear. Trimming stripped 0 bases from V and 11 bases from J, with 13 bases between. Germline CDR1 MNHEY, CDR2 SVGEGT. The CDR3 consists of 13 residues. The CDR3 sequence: CASSYSRPLSAFF. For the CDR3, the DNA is TGTGCCAGCAGTTACTCGAGGCCATTGTCGGCTTTCTTT.

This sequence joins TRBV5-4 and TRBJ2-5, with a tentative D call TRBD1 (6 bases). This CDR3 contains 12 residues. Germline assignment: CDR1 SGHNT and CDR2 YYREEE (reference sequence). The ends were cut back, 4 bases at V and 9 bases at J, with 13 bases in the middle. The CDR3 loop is CASSGAQGSQYF. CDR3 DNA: TGTGCCAGCAGCGGGGCGCAGGGGTCCCAGTACTTC.

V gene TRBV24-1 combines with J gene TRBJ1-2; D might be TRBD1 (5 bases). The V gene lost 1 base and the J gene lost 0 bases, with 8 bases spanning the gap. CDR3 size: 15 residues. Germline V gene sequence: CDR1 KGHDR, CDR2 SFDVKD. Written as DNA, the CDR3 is TGTGCCACCAGTGATTTTCGACAGCCTAACTATGGCTACACCTTC. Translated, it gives CATSDFRQPNYGYTF.

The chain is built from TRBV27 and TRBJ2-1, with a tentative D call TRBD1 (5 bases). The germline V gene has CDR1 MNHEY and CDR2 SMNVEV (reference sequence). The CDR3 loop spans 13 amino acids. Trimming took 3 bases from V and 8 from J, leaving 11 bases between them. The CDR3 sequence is CASSLGRVYEQFF. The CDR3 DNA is TGTGCCAGCAGTTTGGGCAGGGTCTATGAGCAGTTCTTC.

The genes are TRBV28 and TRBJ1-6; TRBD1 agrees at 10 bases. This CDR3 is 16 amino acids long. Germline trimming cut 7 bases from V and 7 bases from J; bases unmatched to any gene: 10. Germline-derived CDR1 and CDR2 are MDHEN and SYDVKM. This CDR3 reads CASTNLGGQGNSPLHF. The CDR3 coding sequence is TGTGCCAGCACCAACCTGGGGGGACAGGGGAATTCACCCCTCCACTTT.

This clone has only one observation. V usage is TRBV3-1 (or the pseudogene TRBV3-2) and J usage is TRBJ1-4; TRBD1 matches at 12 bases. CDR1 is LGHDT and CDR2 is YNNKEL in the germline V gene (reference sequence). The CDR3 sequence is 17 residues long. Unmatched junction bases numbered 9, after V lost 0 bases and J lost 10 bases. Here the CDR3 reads CASSQDVGTGGWRKLFF. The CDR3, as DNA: TGTGCCAGCAGCCAAGATGTTGGGACAGGGGGCTGGAGAAAACTGTTTTTT.

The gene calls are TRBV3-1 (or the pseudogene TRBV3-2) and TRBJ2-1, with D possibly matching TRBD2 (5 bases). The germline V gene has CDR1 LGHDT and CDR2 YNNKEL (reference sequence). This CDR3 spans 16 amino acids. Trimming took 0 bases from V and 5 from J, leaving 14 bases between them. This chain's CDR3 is CASSQEWERWDNEQFF. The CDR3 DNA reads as TGTGCCAGCAGCCAAGAATGGGAGAGATGGGACAATGAGCAGTTCTTC.

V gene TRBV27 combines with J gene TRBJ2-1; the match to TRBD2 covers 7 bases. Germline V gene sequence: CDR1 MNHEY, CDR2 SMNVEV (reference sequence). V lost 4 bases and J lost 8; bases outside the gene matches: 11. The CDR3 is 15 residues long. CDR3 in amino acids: CASSSAGGSTDEQFF. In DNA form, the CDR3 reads TGTGCCAGCAGTTCGGCTGGCGGGAGTACAGATGAGCAGTTCTTC.

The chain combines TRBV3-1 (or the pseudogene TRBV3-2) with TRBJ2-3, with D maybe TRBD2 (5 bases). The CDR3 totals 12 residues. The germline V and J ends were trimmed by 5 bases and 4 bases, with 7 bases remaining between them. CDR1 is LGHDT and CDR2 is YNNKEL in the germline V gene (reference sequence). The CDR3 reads CASSWGADTQYF. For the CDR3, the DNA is TGTGCCAGCAGCTGGGGAGCAGATACGCAGTATTTT.

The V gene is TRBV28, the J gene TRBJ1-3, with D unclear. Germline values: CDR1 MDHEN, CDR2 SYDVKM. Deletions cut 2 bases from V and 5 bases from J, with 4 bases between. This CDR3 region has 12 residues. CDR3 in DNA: TGTGCCAGCAGTTTAGAGCGAAACACCATATATTTT. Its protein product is CASSLERNTIYF. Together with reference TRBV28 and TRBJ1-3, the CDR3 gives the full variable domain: DVKVTQSSRYLVKRTGEKVFLECVQDMDHENMFWYRQDPGLGLRLIYFSYDVKMKEKGDIPEGYSVSREKKERFSLILESASTNQTSMYLCASSLERNTIYFGEGSWLTVV.

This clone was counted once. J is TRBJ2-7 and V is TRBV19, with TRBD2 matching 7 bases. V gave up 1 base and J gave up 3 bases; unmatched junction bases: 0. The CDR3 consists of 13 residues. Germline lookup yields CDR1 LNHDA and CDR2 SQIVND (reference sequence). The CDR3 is CASSIASGYEQYF. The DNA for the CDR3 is TGTGCCAGTAGTATAGCTAGCGGCTACGAGCAGTACTTC.

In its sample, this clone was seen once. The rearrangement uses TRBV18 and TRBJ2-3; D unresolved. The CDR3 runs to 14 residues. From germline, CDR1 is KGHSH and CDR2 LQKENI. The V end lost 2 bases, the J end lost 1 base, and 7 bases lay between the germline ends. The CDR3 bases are TGTGCCAGCTCACCAGAGATCGGCACAGATACGCAGTATTTT. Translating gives CASSPEIGTDTQYF.

CDR3: CASSGTSVNEQFF. CDR3 nucleotide sequence: TGTGCCAGCTCCGGGACTAGTGTCAATGAGCAGTTCTTC. V is TRBV6-5 and J is TRBJ2-1, with TRBD2 matching over 8 bases. The CDR3 is 13 residues long. Unmatched junction bases numbered 6, after V lost 8 bases and J lost 6 bases. Germline V lookup: CDR1 MNHEY, CDR2 SVGAGI.

The CDR3 spells CASSSSLWTGLYEQYF. The CDR3 bases are TGTGCCAGCAGCTCCTCACTCTGGACAGGCCTCTACGAGCAGTACTTC. The V call is TRBV7-9, the J call TRBJ2-7; 7 positions match TRBD1. The CDR3 is made up of 16 amino acids. V was clipped by 4 bases and J by 3 bases; unmatched bases: 12. Germline CDR1 and CDR2: SEHNR and FQNEAQ (reference sequence).